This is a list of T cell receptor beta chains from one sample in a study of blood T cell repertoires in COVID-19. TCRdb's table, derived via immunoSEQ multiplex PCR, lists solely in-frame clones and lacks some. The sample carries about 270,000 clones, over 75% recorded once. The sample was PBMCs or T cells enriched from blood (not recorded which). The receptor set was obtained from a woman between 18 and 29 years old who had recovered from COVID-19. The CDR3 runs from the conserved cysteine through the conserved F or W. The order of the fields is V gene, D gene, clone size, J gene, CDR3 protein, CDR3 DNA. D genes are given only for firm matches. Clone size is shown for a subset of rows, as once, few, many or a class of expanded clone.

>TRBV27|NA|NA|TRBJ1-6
CASTLLGEVLAPLHF
TGTGCCAGCACCTTACTCGGGGAGGTTTTGGCACCCCTCCACTTT
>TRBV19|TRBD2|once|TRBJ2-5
CASSRLAGGPETQYF
TGTGCCAGTAGTAGGCTAGCGGGGGGGCCGGAGACCCAGTACTTC
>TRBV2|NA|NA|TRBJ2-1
CASSPYNEQFF
TGTGCCAGTAGCCCATACAATGAGCAGTTCTTC
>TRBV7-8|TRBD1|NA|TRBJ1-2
CASSPRDRLFYGYTF
TGTGCCAGCAGCCCCCGGGACAGGCTCTTCTATGGCTACACCTTC
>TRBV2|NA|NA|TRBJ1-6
CASVKTEAINSPLHF
TGTGCCAGTGTAAAGACAGAAGCGATAAATTCACCCCTCCACTTT
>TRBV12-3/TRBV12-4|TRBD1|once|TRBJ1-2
CASSRDRGYGYTF
TGTGCCAGCAGCCGGGACAGAGGTTATGGCTACACCTTC
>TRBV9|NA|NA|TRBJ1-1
CASSVVTRSEAFF
TGTGCCAGCAGCGTAGTCACGAGGAGCGAAGCTTTCTTT
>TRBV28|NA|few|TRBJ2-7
CASSLFAGYEQYF
TGTGCCAGCAGTTTATTCGCGGGGTACGAGCAGTACTTC
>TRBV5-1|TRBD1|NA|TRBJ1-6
CASSLAGTGRSPLHF
TGCGCCAGCAGCTTGGCCGGGACAGGGAGGTCACCCCTCCACTTT
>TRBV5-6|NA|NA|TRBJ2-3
CASSLVGRGSTDTQYF
TGTGCCAGCAGCTTGGTGGGGCGGGGAAGCACAGATACGCAGTATTTT
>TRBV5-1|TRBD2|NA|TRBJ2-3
CASSGLAGTDTQYF
TGCGCCAGCAGCGGACTAGCGGGCACAGATACGCAGTATTTT
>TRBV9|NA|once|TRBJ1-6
CASSVAPTGNSPLHF
TGTGCCAGCAGCGTAGCTCCAACGGGGAATTCACCCCTCCACTTT
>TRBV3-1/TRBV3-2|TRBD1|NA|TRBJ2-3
CASSRQGPDTQYF
TGTGCCAGCAGTCGACAGGGTCCAGATACGCAGTATTTT
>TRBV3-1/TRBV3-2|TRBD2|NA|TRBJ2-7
CASRPTSGGAEEQYF
TGTGCCAGCAGGCCCACTAGCGGGGGGGCGGAAGAGCAGTACTTC
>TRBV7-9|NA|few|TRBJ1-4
CASSSQRSNEKLFF
TGTGCCAGCAGCTCTCAAAGGAGTAATGAAAAACTGTTTTTT
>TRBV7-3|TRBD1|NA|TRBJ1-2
CASSTGTGGGYTF
TGTGCCAGCAGCACAGGGACAGGGGGAGGCTACACCTTC
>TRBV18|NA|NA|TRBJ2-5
CASSPAGETQYF
TGTGCCAGCTCACCGGCGGGAGAGACCCAGTACTTC
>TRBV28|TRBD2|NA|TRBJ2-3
CASSRLAAHTDTQYF
TGTGCCAGCAGTAGACTAGCGGCGCACACAGATACGCAGTATTTT
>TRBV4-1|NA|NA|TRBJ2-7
CASSQDWRAAYEQYF
TGCGCCAGCAGCCAAGATTGGAGGGCCGCTTACGAGCAGTACTTC
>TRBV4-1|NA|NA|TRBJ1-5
CASSQVLWTARNQPQHF
TGCGCCAGCAGCCAAGTCCTCTGGACAGCCCGCAATCAGCCCCAGCATTTT
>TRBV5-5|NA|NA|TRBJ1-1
CASSIQGMNTEAFF
TGTGCCAGCAGCATTCAGGGCATGAACACTGAAGCTTTCTTT
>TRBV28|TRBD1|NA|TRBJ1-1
CASVGGAWRTEAFF
TGTGCCAGCGTAGGGGGCGCGTGGAGGACTGAAGCTTTCTTT
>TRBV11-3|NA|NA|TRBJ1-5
CASSLWGRGQPQHF
TGTGCCAGCAGCTTATGGGGGCGCGGGCAGCCCCAGCATTTT
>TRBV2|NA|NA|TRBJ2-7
CASSEGGSHTSYEQYF
TGTGCCAGCAGTGAAGGTGGCTCCCATACCTCCTACGAGCAGTACTTC
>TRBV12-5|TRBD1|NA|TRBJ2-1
CASGPDRAMYNEQFF
TGTGCTAGTGGCCCGGACAGGGCAATGTACAATGAGCAGTTCTTC
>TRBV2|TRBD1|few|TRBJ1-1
CASSRDRGDTEAFF
TGTGCCAGCAGTAGGGACAGGGGGGACACTGAAGCTTTCTTT
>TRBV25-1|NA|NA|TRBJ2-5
CASSPPQGRETQYF
TGTGCCAGCAGTCCTCCACAGGGACGGGAGACCCAGTACTTC
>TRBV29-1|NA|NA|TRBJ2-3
CSVVEGTQYF
TGCAGCGTTGTGGAGGGCACGCAGTATTTT
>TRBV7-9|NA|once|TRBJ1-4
CASSPSRGTNEKLFF
TGTGCCAGCAGCCCATCGAGGGGGACTAATGAAAAACTGTTTTTT
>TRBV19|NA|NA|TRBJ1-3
CASSVSRGNTIYF
TGTGCCAGTAGTGTCTCCAGGGGAAACACCATATATTTT
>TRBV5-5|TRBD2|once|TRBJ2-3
CASSSGLALTDTQYF
TGTGCCAGCAGCTCGGGACTAGCGCTAACAGATACGCAGTATTTT
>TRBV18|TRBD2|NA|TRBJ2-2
CASSQSGGAVNTGELFF
TGTGCCAGCTCTCAAAGCGGGGGGGCCGTGAACACCGGGGAGCTGTTTTTT
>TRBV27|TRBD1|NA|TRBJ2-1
CASSPGTANNEQFF
TGTGCCAGCAGTCCCGGGACAGCAAACAATGAGCAGTTCTTC
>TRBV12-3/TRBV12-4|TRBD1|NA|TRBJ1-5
CASSRQGGQPQHF
TGTGCCAGCAGTCGACAGGGCGGTCAGCCCCAGCATTTT
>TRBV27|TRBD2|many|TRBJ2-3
CASSLSGGRTDTQYF
TGTGCCAGCAGTTTGAGCGGGGGGCGCACAGATACGCAGTATTTT
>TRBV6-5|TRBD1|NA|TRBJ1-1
CASSYWGQGSTEAFF
TGTGCCAGCAGTTACTGGGGACAGGGGAGCACTGAAGCTTTCTTT
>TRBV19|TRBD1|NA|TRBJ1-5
CASSGGQGENQPQHF
TGTGCCAGTAGTGGGGGACAGGGTGAGAATCAGCCCCAGCATTTT
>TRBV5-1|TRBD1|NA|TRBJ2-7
CASSPRDQDRAEDEQYF
TGCGCCAGCAGCCCGAGAGATCAGGACAGGGCGGAGGACGAGCAGTACTTC
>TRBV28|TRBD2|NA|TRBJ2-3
CASSRLAGTPADTQYF
TGTGCCAGCAGTAGACTAGCGGGGACCCCCGCAGATACGCAGTATTTT
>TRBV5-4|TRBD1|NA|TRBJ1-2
CASSRDSANYGYTF
TGTGCCAGCAGCCGGGACAGTGCTAACTATGGCTACACCTTC
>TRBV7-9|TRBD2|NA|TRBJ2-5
CASSLGLRAGGSQETQYF
TGTGCCAGCAGCTTAGGCCTGAGAGCGGGGGGGTCCCAAGAGACCCAGTACTTC
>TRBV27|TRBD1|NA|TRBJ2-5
CASSLSGQGALETQYF
TGTGCCAGCAGTTTATCCGGACAGGGGGCATTGGAGACCCAGTACTTC
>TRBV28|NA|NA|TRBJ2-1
CASSVQGGYYNEQFF
TGTGCCAGCAGTGTTCAGGGAGGTTATTACAATGAGCAGTTCTTC
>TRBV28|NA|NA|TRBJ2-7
CASSRTDEQYF
TGTGCCAGCAGCCGGACAGATGAGCAGTACTTC
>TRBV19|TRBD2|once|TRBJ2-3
CASSILAGGLTDTQYF
TGTGCCAGTAGTATATTAGCGGGGGGCCTCACAGATACGCAGTATTTT
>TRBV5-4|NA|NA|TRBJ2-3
CASSPDGGSTDTQYF
TGTGCCAGCAGCCCCGACGGGGGTAGCACAGATACGCAGTATTTT
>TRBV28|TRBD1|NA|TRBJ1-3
CASSRQGGFPGNTIYF
TGTGCCAGCAGCCGACAGGGTGGGTTCCCTGGAAACACCATATATTTT
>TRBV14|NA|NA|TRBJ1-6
CASSQVPRRREESSYNSPLHF
TGTGCCAGCAGCCAAGTCCCCCGTAGAAGGGAGGAAAGCTCCTATAATTCACCCCTCCACTTT
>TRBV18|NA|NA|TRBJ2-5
CASSPPKPKYQETQYF
TGTGCCAGCTCACCACCAAAACCTAAGTACCAAGAGACCCAGTACTTC
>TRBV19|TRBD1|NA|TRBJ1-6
CASRDRGVSPLHF
TGTGCCAGTAGAGACAGGGGCGTTTCACCCCTCCACTTT
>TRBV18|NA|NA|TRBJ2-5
CASSPQDTKETQYF
TGTGCCAGCTCACCACAGGACACCAAAGAGACCCAGTACTTC
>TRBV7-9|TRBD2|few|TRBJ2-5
CASSLVSASGGWETQYF
TGTGCCAGCAGCTTAGTGTCGGCTAGCGGGGGCTGGGAGACCCAGTACTTC
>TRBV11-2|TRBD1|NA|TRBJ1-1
CASRSRQGDTEAFF
TGTGCCAGCAGATCTCGACAGGGGGACACTGAAGCTTTCTTT
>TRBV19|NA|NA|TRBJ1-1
CASSIDGNGGYTEAFF
TGTGCCAGTAGTATTGACGGCAACGGGGGGTACACTGAAGCTTTCTTT
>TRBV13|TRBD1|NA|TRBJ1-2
CASSSSIRPGQTGLNYGYTF
TGTGCCAGCAGCAGCTCCATCAGACCGGGACAGACGGGCCTAAACTATGGCTACACCTTC
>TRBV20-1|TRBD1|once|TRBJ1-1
CSASRQGRDTEAFF
TGCAGTGCTAGTCGACAGGGAAGGGATACTGAAGCTTTCTTT
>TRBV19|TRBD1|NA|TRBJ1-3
CASRPGQLSGNTIYF
TGTGCCAGTAGACCGGGACAGTTGTCTGGAAACACCATATATTTT